This TCR beta chain was identified during a study of T-cell memory formation after mild COVID-19. Notes on the study in general: A subset of responding clones appeared in pre-infection memory, suggesting cross-reactive memory joined. Clones that contracted from day 15 to 85 had balanced CD4/CD8; later expanders were CD4+ biased. Among contracting clones, CD4+ were mainly CM/EM and CD8+ enriched in EMRA.

On this clonotype itself: Its antigen is as yet unknown.

Sample barcodes and UMIs were carried by the TCR alpha and TCR beta cDNA libraries that 5'RACE generated with constant-segment primers. Each CDR3 protein gets one entry after TCRdb re-called the 5' RACE reads with MiXCR. The repertoire holds about 90,000 distinct CDR3 sequences, about 15% seen once, with approximately 40% in the top ten. Sequencing was performed on PBMCs or a T cell subset sorted from them (not recorded which). The receptor's source is a man aged 18 to 30 who had mild COVID-19 (a few samples of this study predate the infection). Cell type and time point are not known.

CDR3 in DNA: TGTGCCAGCAGCTCGGCCGGACAGGGGGGTCGAGGCTACACCTTC. Protein sequence: CASSSAGQGGRGYTF. This chain uses TRBV7-9 with TRBJ1-2, with 10 nucleotides matching TRBD1. Losses at the gene ends were 4 bases for V and 8 bases for J; bases not matched to a gene: 10. CDR1 and CDR2 from the germline V gene are SEHNR and FQNEAQ (reference sequence). This CDR3 contains 15 residues.